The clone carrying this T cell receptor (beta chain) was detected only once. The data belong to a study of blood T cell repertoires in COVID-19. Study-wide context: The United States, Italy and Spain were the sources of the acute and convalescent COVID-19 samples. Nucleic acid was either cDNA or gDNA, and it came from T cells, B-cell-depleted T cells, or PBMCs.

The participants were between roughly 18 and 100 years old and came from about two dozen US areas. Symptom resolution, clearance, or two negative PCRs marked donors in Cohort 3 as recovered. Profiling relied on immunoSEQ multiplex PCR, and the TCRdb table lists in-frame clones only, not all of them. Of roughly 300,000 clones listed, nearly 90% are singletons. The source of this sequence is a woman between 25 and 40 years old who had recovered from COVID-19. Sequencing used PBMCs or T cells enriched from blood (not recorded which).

The CDR3 reads CAISGEGGIAGELFF. As DNA, the CDR3 is TGTGCCATCAGTGGCGAAGGGGGCATCGCCGGGGAGCTGTTTTTT. The chain employs TRBV10-3 and TRBJ2-2; TRBD1 agrees at 7 bases. The V and J ends lost 4 bases and 6 bases, in that order; junction bases with no gene match: 8. The CDR3 spans 15 residues. Germline CDR1 and CDR2: ENHRY and SYGVKD.